This T cell receptor beta chain was found in a study of blood T cell repertoires in COVID-19. Study context: COVID-19 samples collected from the United States, Italy and Spain covered acute and convalescent phases.

Methods used by the authors: Estimated nucleated cell counts came from reference gene primer amplification. The assay was immunoSEQ multiplex PCR, and TCRdb's table has in-frame clones only and misses some. D and trimming come from the DNA, and the V and J calls and clone size come from that table. The sample lists 150,000 to 200,000 clones, about 89% occurring once. Germline lookup yields CDR1 GTSNPN and CDR2 SVGIG (reference sequence). The V gene lost 8 bases and the J gene lost 4 bases, with 28 bases spanning the gap. The CDR3 runs 17 residues. Sequencing was carried out using peripheral blood. The clonotype was recovered from a man between 65 and 79 years old with acute or convalescent COVID-19. V and J are TRBV30 and TRBJ2-3, with D possibly matching TRBD2 (7 bases). CDR3 coding DNA: TGTGCCGGGGGACAAAGGCGGCCGGGAGGAAGGGCAGATACGCAGTATTTT. Its protein product is CAGGQRRPGGRADTQYF.